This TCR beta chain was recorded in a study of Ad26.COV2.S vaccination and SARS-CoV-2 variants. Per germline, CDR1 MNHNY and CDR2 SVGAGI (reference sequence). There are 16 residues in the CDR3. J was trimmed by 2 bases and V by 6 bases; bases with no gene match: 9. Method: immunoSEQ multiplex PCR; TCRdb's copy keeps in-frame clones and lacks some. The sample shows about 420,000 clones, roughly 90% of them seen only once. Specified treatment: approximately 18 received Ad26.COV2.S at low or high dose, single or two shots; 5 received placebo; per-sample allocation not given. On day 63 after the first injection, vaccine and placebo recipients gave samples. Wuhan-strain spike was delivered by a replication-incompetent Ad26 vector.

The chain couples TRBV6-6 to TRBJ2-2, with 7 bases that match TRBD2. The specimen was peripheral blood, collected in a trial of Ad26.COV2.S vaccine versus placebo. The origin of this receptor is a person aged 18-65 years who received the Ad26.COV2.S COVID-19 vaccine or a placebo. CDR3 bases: TGTGCCAGCAGCAACTGGGGGGGAGCCAACACCGGGGAGCTGTTTTTT. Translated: CASSNWGGANTGELFF.